The 6 T cell receptor beta chains below all came from one sample that was sequenced in a study of T cell responses to AZD1222 COVID-19 vaccine. Produced via immunoSEQ multiplex PCR; TCRdb's table is partial and in-frame only. The profile shows 150,000 to 200,000 clones, 88% of them singletons. The source was peripheral blood, collected 28 days after the second AZD1222 dose. These receptors were collected from an adult who received the AZD1222 COVID-19 vaccine.

The genes are TRBV29-1 and TRBJ2-5, with D possibly TRBD2 on 5 matching bases. Germline loops: CDR1 SQVTM, CDR2 ANQGSEA. The V end lost 3 bases, the J end lost 5 bases, and 13 bases lay between the germline ends. The CDR3 runs to 13 residues. CDR3 bases: TGCAGCGTTGAGACGGGGAAGGAGGAGACCCAGTACTTC. The encoded protein is CSVETGKEETQYF.

V gene TRBV11-3 combines with J gene TRBJ2-2, with a possible D match to TRBD2 (6 bases). Germline V gives CDR1 SGHNT, CDR2 YENEEA. The CDR3 extends over 14 amino acids. Trimming left V 5 bases short and J 1 base short, with 8 bases between. The CDR3 nucleotides are TGTGCCAGCAGCAACGGGGGGAACACCGGGGAGCTGTTTTTT. Its translation: CASSNGGNTGELFF.

The chain carries TRBV30 and TRBJ1-3; D is ambiguous. The CDR3 covers 14 residues. The V gene lost 7 bases and the J gene lost 1 base, with 14 bases spanning the gap. Germline V lookup: CDR1 GTSNPN, CDR2 SVGIG (reference sequence). CDR3 sequence reads: CAFRIRRSGNTIYF. The CDR3 DNA follows: TGTGCCTTCCGGATCCGGAGGTCTGGAAACACCATATATTTT.

The chain carries TRBV5-5 and TRBJ2-2, with D tentatively TRBD2 (5 bases). Germline assignment: CDR1 SGHKS and CDR2 YYEKEE (reference sequence). The germline V and J ends were trimmed by 0 bases and 7 bases, with 10 bases remaining between them. The CDR3 runs to 14 residues. CDR3 DNA sequence: TGTGCCAGCAGCTTGGTTAGCGATGGCGGGGAGCTGTTTTTT. Translated: CASSLVSDGGELFF. Using reference TRBV5-5 and TRBJ2-2 for the parts outside the CDR3, the full variable domain is DAGVTQSPTHLIKTRGQQVTLRCSPISGHKSVSWYQQVLGQGPQFIFQYYEKEERGRGNFPDRFSARQFPNYSSELNVNALLLGDSALYLCASSLVSDGGELFFGEGSRLTVL.

The chain has TRBV11-2 and TRBJ1-1; 8 nucleotides match TRBD1. The germline V gene has CDR1 SGHAT and CDR2 FQNNGV. Losses at the gene ends were 1 base for V and 4 bases for J; bases not matched to a gene: 5. CDR3 length: 15 amino acids. The CDR3 DNA is TGTGCCAGCAGCTTAGCCACAGGGGGGGTCACTGAAGCTTTCTTT. Protein: CASSLATGGVTEAFF.

This clone was found once. The CDR3 spells CAWRLTGFNSPLHF. The CDR3 region has the DNA TGTGCCTGGAGGCTCACAGGGTTTAATTCACCCCTCCACTTT. V gene TRBV30 combines with J gene TRBJ1-6, with D maybe TRBD1 (6 bases). With 3 bases removed from V and 6 bases from J, the gap between germline ends came to 12 bases. The CDR3 has 14 residues. From germline, CDR1 is GTSNPN and CDR2 SVGIG (reference sequence).